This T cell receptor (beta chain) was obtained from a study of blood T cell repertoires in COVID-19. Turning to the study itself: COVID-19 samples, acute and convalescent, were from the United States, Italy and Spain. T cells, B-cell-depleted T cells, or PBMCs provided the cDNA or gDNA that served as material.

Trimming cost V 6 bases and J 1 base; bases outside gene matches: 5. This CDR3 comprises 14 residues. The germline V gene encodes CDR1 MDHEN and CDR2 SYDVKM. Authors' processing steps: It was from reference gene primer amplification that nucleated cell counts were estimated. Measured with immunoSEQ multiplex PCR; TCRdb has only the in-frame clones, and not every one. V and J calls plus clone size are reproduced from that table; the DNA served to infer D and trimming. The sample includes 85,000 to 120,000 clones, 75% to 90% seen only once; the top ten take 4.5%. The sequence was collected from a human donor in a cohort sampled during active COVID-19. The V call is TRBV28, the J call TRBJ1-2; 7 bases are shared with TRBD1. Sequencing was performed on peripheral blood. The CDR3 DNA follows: TGTGCCAGCAGCCCACAGGGGAGTAACTATGGCTACACCTTC. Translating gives CASSPQGSNYGYTF.